This entry lists 9 T cell receptor beta chains sequenced from one sample in a study of glioma-infiltrating T cells after dendritic cell vaccination. Only in-frame clones appear in the TCRdb table, and some are missing; sequencing was by immunoSEQ multiplex PCR. Among 50,000 to 70,000 clones listed, about four fifths were seen once. Sample time point: after dendritic cell vaccination, including at tumor progression/relapse. This material consisted of blood, taken after dendritic cell vaccination. All receptors derive from a human donor with glioblastoma.

V and J are TRBV5-1 and TRBJ1-2, with D tentatively TRBD1 (6 bases). Between the trimmed V and J ends, which lost 2 bases and 6 bases, there was a span of 11 bases. The germline CDR1 and CDR2 sequences are SGHRS and YFSETQ. CDR3 size: 13 residues. CDR3: CASSFDRWDGYTF. The CDR3 DNA reads as TGCGCCAGCAGCTTCGACAGGTGGGATGGCTACACCTTC.

The genes are TRBV19 and TRBJ2-1, with 12 nucleotides matching TRBD2. V shed 5 bases and J 4 bases; nucleotides not matched to a gene: 12. There are 18 residues in the CDR3. Per the germline V gene, CDR1 is LNHDA and CDR2 is SQIVND (reference sequence). CDR3 in amino acids: CASSPTSSGGDLYNEQFF. The CDR3 DNA is TGTGCCAGTAGTCCAACCTCTAGCGGGGGGGACCTATACAATGAGCAGTTCTTC. The variable domain in full, completed from reference TRBV19 and TRBJ2-1, reads DGGITQSPKYLFRKEGQNVTLSCEQNLNHDAMYWYRQDPGQGLRLIYYSQIVNDFQKGDIAEGYSVSREKKESFPLTVTSAQKNPTAFYLCASSPTSSGGDLYNEQFFGPGTRLTVL.

The rearrangement links TRBV30 to TRBJ2-3; TRBD2 matches at 10 bases. The germline V gene has CDR1 GTSNPN and CDR2 SVGIG (reference sequence). J lost 6 bases, V lost 0 bases, and 6 bases had no gene match. CDR3 size: 15 residues. CDR3: CAWSVKRGGLDTQYF. CDR3 in DNA: TGTGCCTGGAGTGTAAAGCGGGGGGGCTTGGATACGCAGTATTTT.

The chain employs TRBV10-3 and TRBJ1-2; 7 bases are a match to TRBD1. The CDR3 is 16 residues long. After removal of 0 bases from V and 4 bases from J, the junction contained 8 bases not matched to a gene. The germline CDR1 and CDR2 sequences are ENHRY and SYGVKD. The CDR3 DNA sequence: TGTGCCATCAGTGAGTCTCTTGGACAGGCTGGCTATGGCTACACCTTC. Protein: CAISESLGQAGYGYTF.

This clone was picked up a small number of times. The rearrangement uses TRBV4-1 and TRBJ1-2; D is ambiguous. Germline V gives CDR1 MGHRA, CDR2 YSYEKL. This CDR3 is built from 12 residues. V gave up 6 bases and J gave up 4 bases, with 9 bases separating them. The DNA for the CDR3 is TGCGCCAGCAGGGGAGCCGGCTATGGCTACACCTTC. This encodes CASRGAGYGYTF.

V gene TRBV7-3 combines with J gene TRBJ1-5, with 8 bases that match TRBD1. V lost 5 bases to trimming and J lost 3 bases; unmatched junction nucleotides: 3. The CDR3 covers 14 residues. From germline, CDR1 is SGHTA and CDR2 FQGTGA. The CDR3 region is CASSPGQDNQPQHF. CDR3 in DNA: TGTGCCAGCAGCCCGGGACAGGACAATCAGCCCCAGCATTTT.

CDR3 region: CASSDTNYGYTF. The CDR3 coding sequence is TGTGCCAGCAGCGACACTAACTATGGCTACACCTTC. J is TRBJ1-2 and V is TRBV7-2; D remains ambiguous. The CDR3 is made up of 12 amino acids. The germline V and J ends were trimmed by 5 bases and 0 bases, with 4 bases remaining between them. CDR1 and CDR2 (germline): SGHTA, FQGNSA.

The sample holds one count of this clone. The chain couples TRBV7-9 to TRBJ2-1; D is perhaps TRBD2 (7 bases). CDR3 size: 14 residues. In germline, CDR1 is SEHNR, CDR2 FQNEAQ (reference sequence). V gave up 5 bases and J gave up 6 bases, with 14 bases separating them. The CDR3: CASSQAGEGNEQFF. The CDR3 DNA reads TGTGCCAGCAGCCAGGCAGGGGAGGGCAATGAGCAGTTCTTC. The complete variable domain, with remaining parts taken from reference TRBV7-9 and TRBJ2-1, reads DTGVSQNPRHKITKRGQNVTFRCDPISEHNRLYWYRQTLGQGPEFLTYFQNEAQLEKSRLLSDRFSAERPKGSFSTLEIQRTEQGDSAMYLCASSQAGEGNEQFFGPGTRLTVL.

The chain is built from TRBV7-2 and TRBJ2-2, with 8 bases aligning to TRBD2. The trim removed 2 bases at V and 4 bases at J, leaving 0 bases unmatched. The CDR3 is 14 amino acids. Germline values: CDR1 SGHTA, CDR2 FQGNSA. The CDR3 region is CASSLSGGTGELFF. The CDR3 DNA sequence: TGTGCCAGCAGCTTAAGCGGGGGCACCGGGGAGCTGTTTTTT.